The rows below give T cell receptor beta chains drawn from one sample of a study of T cells in Graves' hyperthyroidism and ophthalmopathy. From the multiplex PCR reads, TCRdb called clonotypes with MiXCR, one entry per CDR3 protein. This table has 550,000 to 800,000 distinct CDR3 sequences, roughly 17% appearing once. The sequencing sample was made of blood. The receptors stem from a middle-aged man with Graves' hyperthyroidism. CDR3s include the opening cysteine and the closing phenylalanine or tryptophan. D genes are given only for firm matches. Some rows mark clone size as missing; the rest say once, few, many or name a class of expanded clone.

J gene,V gene,D gene,clone size,CDR3 protein,CDR3 DNA
TRBJ2-7,TRBV19,-,-,CASSIVADSSYEQYF,TGTGCCAGTAGTATCGTAGCGGACTCCTCCTACGAGCAGTACTTC
TRBJ2-7,TRBV6-5,TRBD2,-,CASSFYPGGGYEQYF,TGTGCCAGCAGTTTCTACCCGGGAGGGGGGTACGAGCAGTACTTC
TRBJ2-2,TRBV7-8,-,many,CASSSTRGGGELFF,TGTGCCAGCAGCTCGACCCGAGGAGGCGGGGAGCTGTTTTTT
TRBJ2-5,TRBV11-2,TRBD1,-,CASSLVWDRQETQYF,TGTGCCAGCAGCTTAGTTTGGGACAGGCAAGAGACCCAGTACTTC
TRBJ1-6,TRBV11-2,TRBD1,many,CASSPRDRVEGSPLHF,TGTGCCAGCAGCCCCCGGGACAGGGTTGAAGGATCACCCCTCCACTTT
TRBJ2-3,TRBV6-1,TRBD2,-,CASSASWTSGRAPDTQYF,TGTGCCAGCAGCGCATCATGGACTAGCGGGAGGGCCCCAGATACGCAGTATTTT
TRBJ2-5,TRBV20-1,-,few,CSARFETQYF,TGCAGTGCTAGATTTGAGACCCAGTACTTC
TRBJ1-4,TRBV2,-,many,CASSGVEGNEKLFF,TGTGCCAGCAGTGGGGTGGAGGGGAATGAAAAACTGTTTTTT
TRBJ2-7,TRBV10-3,TRBD1,many,CAISRQGSANEQYF,TGTGCCATCAGCAGACAGGGGTCGGCAAACGAGCAGTACTTC
TRBJ1-2,TRBV28,-,many,CAIRGTTTSYGYTF,TGTGCCATCAGGGGTACCACAACTAGCTATGGCTACACCTTC
TRBJ1-3,TRBV5-1,-,-,CASSFGSGDTIYF,TGCGCCAGCAGCTTCGGCAGTGGGGACACCATATATTTT
TRBJ2-1,TRBV5-5,TRBD1,-,CASSSDRAYNEQFF,TGTGCCAGCAGCTCGGACAGGGCTTACAATGAGCAGTTCTTC
TRBJ2-2,TRBV2,TRBD2,many,CATDREGRTGELFF,TGTGCCACCGACCGGGAGGGTCGGACCGGGGAGCTGTTTTTT
TRBJ2-2,TRBV20-1,-,-,CSARDIRGNTGELFF,TGCAGTGCTAGAGATATCAGGGGGAACACCGGGGAGCTGTTTTTT
TRBJ1-2,TRBV6-4,-,-,CASSEVAGYGYTF,TGTGCCAGCAGTGAAGTCGCAGGCTATGGCTACACCTTC
TRBJ2-5,TRBV6-1,TRBD2,many,CASTPGTSGDGGWETQYF,TGTGCCAGCACCCCCGGGACTAGCGGGGACGGGGGTTGGGAGACCCAGTACTTC
TRBJ2-2,TRBV2,-,many,CASGFGGTGELFF,TGTGCCAGCGGCTTCGGGGGCACCGGGGAGCTGTTTTTT
TRBJ1-5,TRBV6-1,TRBD1,-,CASSKTGIGNQPQHF,TGTGCCAGCAGTAAGACAGGGATTGGCAATCAGCCCCAGCATTTT
TRBJ2-1,TRBV28,-,many,CASSEVLSGKQFF,TGTGCCAGCAGTGAAGTACTATCTGGGAAGCAGTTCTTC
TRBJ1-1,TRBV29-1,TRBD1,-,CSVSGQGYTEAFF,TGCAGCGTGTCCGGACAGGGCTATACTGAAGCTTTCTTT
TRBJ2-2,TRBV2,-,many,CASSATGELFF,TGTGCCAGCAGCGCTACCGGGGAGCTGTTTTTT
TRBJ1-2,TRBV12-3/TRBV12-4,-,-,CASRQTGNTNYGYTF,TGTGCCAGCAGACAAACAGGGAATACTAACTATGGCTACACCTTC
TRBJ1-2,TRBV19,-,-,CASIETRASDSFYGYTF,TGTGCCAGTATCGAGACCCGGGCCTCCGATTCCTTTTATGGCTACACCTTC
TRBJ2-5,TRBV5-1,TRBD2,few,CASSLVTSGGGETQYF,TGCGCCAGCAGCTTGGTAACTAGCGGAGGAGGGGAGACCCAGTACTTC
TRBJ1-6,TRBV7-9,-,-,CASSLGTVEDSPLHF,TGTGCCAGCAGCTTAGGGACGGTAGAAGATTCACCCCTCCACTTT
TRBJ1-3,TRBV7-9,-,-,CASSPQTISGNTIYF,TGTGCCAGCAGCCCCCAGACAATCTCTGGAAACACCATATATTTT
TRBJ1-1,TRBV28,TRBD1,many,CASSLGTGGEYPNTEAFF,TGTGCCAGCAGTCTAGGGACAGGGGGCGAGTATCCGAACACTGAAGCTTTCTTT
TRBJ2-1,TRBV24-1,TRBD2,many,CATSLAGMSYNEQFF,TGTGCCACCAGCCTAGCGGGAATGAGCTACAATGAGCAGTTCTTC
TRBJ2-7,TRBV20-1,TRBD2,many,CSARTGTRGYEQYF,TGCAGTGCTAGGACCGGGACTAGAGGGTACGAGCAGTACTTC
TRBJ2-7,TRBV7-2,TRBD2,few,CASSPSGRGSYEQYF,TGTGCCAGCAGCCCTAGCGGGAGGGGGTCCTACGAGCAGTACTTC
TRBJ2-1,TRBV27,-,few,CASSFEWELGNEQFF,TGTGCCAGCAGTTTCGAGTGGGAGTTGGGCAATGAGCAGTTCTTC
TRBJ1-5,TRBV3-1,-,few,CASSQVPGPQHF,TGTGCCAGCAGCCAAGTCCCCGGGCCCCAGCATTTT
TRBJ2-7,TRBV15,TRBD2,-,CATSKTGLAGGGGGEQYF,TGTGCCACCAGTAAGACCGGACTAGCGGGGGGGGGGGGGGGGGAGCAGTACTTC
TRBJ1-2,TRBV12-3/TRBV12-4,-,many,CASSWTAEGNYGYTF,TGTGCCAGCAGTTGGACAGCCGAGGGGAACTATGGCTACACCTTC
TRBJ2-2,TRBV20-1,-,-,CSTPTWAGELFF,TGCAGTACCCCGACCTGGGCCGGGGAGCTGTTTTTT
TRBJ1-5,TRBV12-3/TRBV12-4,-,many,CASSPGTTRSNQPQHF,TGTGCCAGCAGTCCGGGGACAACTCGAAGCAATCAGCCCCAGCATTTT
TRBJ1-5,TRBV28,-,many,CASSTWVSVSNQPQHF,TGTGCCAGCAGTACCTGGGTTAGTGTTAGCAATCAGCCCCAGCATTTT
TRBJ1-2,TRBV7-9,-,few,CASSLAEGGYTF,TGTGCCAGCAGCTTGGCCGAAGGAGGCTACACCTTC
TRBJ1-2,TRBV9,TRBD1,-,CVSSARTGGGYTF,TGTGTCAGCAGCGCCCGGACAGGAGGAGGCTACACCTTC
TRBJ2-1,TRBV2,TRBD2,many,CASRETSGSLGSEQFF,TGTGCCAGCAGAGAGACTAGCGGGAGTTTGGGTAGTGAGCAGTTCTTC
TRBJ2-7,TRBV28,-,many,CASNRRSSYEQYF,TGTGCCAGCAATCGGAGATCCTCCTACGAGCAGTACTTC
TRBJ2-1,TRBV4-2,-,-,CASSQEYKSSYNEQFF,TGTGCCAGCAGCCAAGAGTACAAGAGCTCCTACAATGAGCAGTTCTTC
TRBJ1-5,TRBV28,TRBD1,many,CASTGQGVIQPQHF,TGTGCCAGCACGGGACAGGGGGTTATACAGCCCCAGCATTTT
TRBJ2-7,TRBV5-5,-,many,CASVLEGAGRYEQYF,TGTGCCAGCGTATTAGAGGGCGCAGGGCGTTACGAGCAGTACTTC
TRBJ1-3,TRBV7-8,-,few,CASSLLFATPFSGNTIYF,TGTGCCAGCAGCTTACTATTTGCGACACCCTTCTCTGGAAACACCATATATTTT
TRBJ1-1,TRBV6-1,-,few,CASSEYRTNTEAFF,TGTGCCAGCAGTGAATACCGGACCAACACTGAAGCTTTCTTT
TRBJ1-4,TRBV19,TRBD1,few,CASSQQGAANEKLFF,TGTGCCAGTAGCCAACAGGGGGCAGCTAATGAAAAACTGTTTTTT
TRBJ2-1,TRBV18,-,few,CASSQEGGAGNEQFF,TGTGCCAGCTCACAGGAGGGGGGGGCAGGGAATGAGCAGTTCTTC